A selection of T cell receptor beta chains follows, all from one sample in a study of CD8+ T cells in alopecia areata. Method: immunoSEQ multiplex PCR; TCRdb's copy keeps in-frame clones and lacks some. The sample consists of hundreds of thousands of clones, about three fifths of them appearing once. Sequenced here: CD4+ T cells sorted from blood, sampled at week 0. These TCRs come from a human donor with alopecia areata. CDR3s include the opening cysteine and the closing phenylalanine or tryptophan. A D gene is named only where the DNA matches it firmly. Clone size appears in some rows only: once, few, many, or a class for an expanded clone.

v_gene	d_gene	abundance	len	j_gene	CDR3aa	CDR3nt
TRBV28	.	few	13	TRBJ1-1	CASSRTSSSEAFF	TGTGCCAGCAGCCGCACATCATCCTCAGAAGCTTTCTTT
TRBV4-1	.	.	11	TRBJ2-5	CASSQAAVQYF	TGCGCCAGCAGCCAAGCTGCAGTCCAGTACTTC
TRBV19	.	.	10	TRBJ2-7	CASTQKKQYF	TGTGCCAGTACTCAGAAGAAGCAGTACTTC
TRBV2	.	few	12	TRBJ2-2	CASSGTGGELFF	TGTGCCAGCAGTGGGACTGGCGGGGAGCTGTTTTTT
TRBV9	.	.	17	TRBJ2-2	CASSVPRAGRVTGELFF	TGTGCCAGCAGCGTACCCCGGGCGGGTCGGGTCACCGGGGAGCTGTTTTTT
TRBV15	.	few	14	TRBJ2-2	CATSRGFETGELFF	TGTGCCACCAGCAGAGGCTTCGAGACCGGGGAGCTGTTTTTT
TRBV5-1	TRBD1	.	14	TRBJ1-1	CASSLAGQGLEAFF	TGCGCCAGCAGCTTGGCCGGACAGGGCCTTGAAGCTTTCTTT
TRBV4-1	.	few	14	TRBJ1-1	CASSQVGSGTEAFF	TGCGCCAGCAGCCAAGTAGGATCGGGGACTGAAGCTTTCTTT
TRBV29-1	TRBD2	.	15	TRBJ2-3	CSVERLAGGTDTQYF	TGCAGCGTTGAACGACTAGCGGGGGGCACAGATACGCAGTATTTT
TRBV4-1	.	.	17	TRBJ2-3	CASSLTGGASSTDTQYF	TGCGCCAGCAGCCTAACAGGCGGGGCCTCTAGCACAGATACGCAGTATTTT
TRBV2	.	.	11	TRBJ1-2	CASSGHYGYTF	TGTGCCAGCAGCGGACACTATGGCTACACCTTC
TRBV15	.	.	15	TRBJ1-6	CATSRGSTGNSPLHF	TGTGCCACCAGCAGAGGATCGACTGGAAATTCACCCCTCCACTTT
TRBV6-5	.	.	14	TRBJ2-7	CASRIDTVSYEQYF	TGTGCCAGCAGAATAGATACAGTCTCCTACGAGCAGTACTTC
TRBV5-1	.	once	16	TRBJ2-5	CASSLGPLRDGETQYF	TGCGCCAGCAGCTTGGGACCCTTAAGAGACGGAGAGACCCAGTACTTC
TRBV29-1	.	.	11	TRBJ2-7	CSVGKGDEQYF	TGCAGCGTTGGGAAAGGGGACGAGCAGTACTTC
TRBV30	TRBD1	.	14	TRBJ1-5	CAWSQQGGNQPQHF	TGTGCCTGGTCACAACAGGGGGGAAATCAGCCCCAGCATTTT
TRBV30	.	.	15	TRBJ2-7	CAWSSSFPSSYEQYF	TGTGCCTGGAGTTCTTCGTTCCCAAGCTCCTACGAGCAGTACTTC
TRBV29-1	TRBD1	.	15	TRBJ1-3	CSVADGTGAGNTIYF	TGCAGCGTCGCAGACGGGACAGGGGCTGGAAACACCATATATTTT
TRBV6-5	TRBD1	.	13	TRBJ1-5	CASSDRETEPQHF	TGTGCCAGCAGTGACAGGGAGACGGAGCCCCAGCATTTT
TRBV7-6	TRBD1	many	15	TRBJ1-3	CASSPGTGNGNTIYF	TGTGCCAGCAGCCCGGGGACAGGGAACGGAAACACCATATATTTT
TRBV29-1	TRBD1	.	16	TRBJ2-7	CSVELRLTDRSYEQYF	TGCAGCGTTGAACTCCGACTAACGGACAGGAGCTACGAGCAGTACTTC
TRBV2	.	.	12	TRBJ1-2	CASSPGGYGYTF	TGTGCCAGCAGTCCGGGGGGCTATGGCTACACCTTC
TRBV29-1	.	.	13	TRBJ2-1	CSSSRTTENEQFF	TGCAGCTCGTCCCGGACAACCGAGAATGAGCAGTTCTTC
TRBV11-2	.	many	18	TRBJ1-6	CASSLRMGGSSYNSPLHF	TGTGCCAGCAGCCTTCGGATGGGTGGTAGCTCCTATAATTCACCCCTCCACTTT
TRBV29-1	.	few	13	TRBJ1-2	CSVEYIPNYGYTF	TGCAGCGTTGAATACATCCCCAACTATGGCTACACCTTC
TRBV15	TRBD1	.	13	TRBJ2-1	CATSREQGWEQFF	TGTGCCACCAGCAGAGAACAGGGGTGGGAGCAGTTCTTC
TRBV29-1	TRBD1	few	12	TRBJ1-1	CSAGTGRTEAFF	TGCAGCGCCGGGACAGGGCGGACTGAAGCTTTCTTT
TRBV5-1	TRBD2	.	19	TRBJ2-3	CASSATSPTSGRATDTQYF	TGCGCCAGCAGCGCCACCTCCCCTACTAGCGGGAGGGCCACAGATACGCAGTATTTT
TRBV29-1	.	few	12	TRBJ1-1	CSVAGLNTEAFF	TGCAGCGTTGCTGGCCTGAACACTGAAGCTTTCTTT
TRBV6-5	.	.	13	TRBJ1-1	CASSVQRNTEAFF	TGTGCCAGCAGTGTACAGAGGAACACTGAAGCTTTCTTT
TRBV28	TRBD1	.	11	TRBJ2-7	CASSRPGQGDF	TGTGCCAGCAGCCGACCGGGACAGGGGGACTTC
TRBV4-2	TRBD2	.	19	TRBJ2-7	CASSQDRGGRSGGTYEQYF	TGTGCCAGCAGCCAAGATCGGGGCGGGAGAAGTGGGGGGACCTACGAGCAGTACTTC
TRBV15	.	.	13	TRBJ2-3	CATSSIGTDTQYF	TGTGCCACCAGCAGCATTGGCACAGATACGCAGTATTTT
TRBV7-2	.	.	16	TRBJ2-7	CASSLERLAISYEQYF	TGTGCCAGCAGCTTAGAGAGGCTAGCGATCTCCTACGAGCAGTACTTC
TRBV7-3	.	few	17	TRBJ2-2	CASSLDRGTVNTGELFF	TGTGCCAGCAGCTTAGACCGTGGGACGGTGAACACCGGGGAGCTGTTTTTT
TRBV6-6	.	few	13	TRBJ1-2	CASSDTKNYGYTF	TGTGCCAGCAGTGACACGAAAAACTATGGCTACACCTTC
TRBV19	.	.	16	TRBJ1-5	CASSDRPGGRNQPQHF	TGTGCCAGCTCCGACCGCCCAGGAGGTAGAAATCAGCCCCAGCATTTT
TRBV25-1	.	.	12	TRBJ1-6	CASSDPFKPLHF	TGTGCCAGCAGTGATCCCTTTAAACCCCTCCACTTT
TRBV25-1	.	.	14	TRBJ2-7	CASSESSFSYEQYF	TGTGCCAGCAGTGAAAGTAGTTTTTCCTACGAGCAGTACTTC
TRBV7-9	.	few	15	TRBJ1-4	CASSLSGKSNEKLFF	TGTGCCAGCAGCTTAAGTGGAAAGTCGAATGAAAAACTGTTTTTT